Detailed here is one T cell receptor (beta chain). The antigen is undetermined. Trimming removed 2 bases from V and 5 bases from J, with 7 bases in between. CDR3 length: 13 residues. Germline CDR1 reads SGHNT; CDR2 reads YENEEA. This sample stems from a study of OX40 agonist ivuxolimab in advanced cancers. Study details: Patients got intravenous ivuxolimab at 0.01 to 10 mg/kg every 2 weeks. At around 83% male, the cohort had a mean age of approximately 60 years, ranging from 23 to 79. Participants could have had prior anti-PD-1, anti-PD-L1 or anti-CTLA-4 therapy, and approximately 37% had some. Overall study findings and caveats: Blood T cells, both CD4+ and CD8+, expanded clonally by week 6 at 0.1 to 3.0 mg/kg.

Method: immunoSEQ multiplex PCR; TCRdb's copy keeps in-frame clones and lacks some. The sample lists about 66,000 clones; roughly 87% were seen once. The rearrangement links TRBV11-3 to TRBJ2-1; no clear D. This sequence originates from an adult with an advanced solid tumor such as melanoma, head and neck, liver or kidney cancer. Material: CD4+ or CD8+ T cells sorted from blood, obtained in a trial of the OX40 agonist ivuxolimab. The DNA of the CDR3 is TGTGCCAGCAGCTTAACTTTAAACAATGAGCAGTTCTTC. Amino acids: CASSLTLNNEQFF.